A selection of T cell receptor beta chains follows, all from one sample in a study of cytomegalovirus exposure and HLA in healthy donors. Method: immunoSEQ multiplex PCR; TCRdb's copy keeps in-frame clones and lacks some. The sample lists about 76,000 clones; 78% were seen once. Sequenced: PBMCs. Receptors were obtained from a woman between 40 and 55 years old in good health and CMV-seropositive. The CDR3 runs from the conserved cysteine through the conserved F or W. The D gene is left open where the match is weak. Not all rows give a size; the values are once, few, many and, for expanded clones, a class.

TRBD1 TRBJ1-2 once TRBV7-8 CASSPGTGFNYGYTF TGTGCCAGCAGCCCAGGGACAGGGTTTAACTATGGCTACACCTTC
NA TRBJ1-2 once TRBV27 CASSLQGRGYGYTF TGTGCCAGCAGTCTACAGGGCCGCGGCTATGGCTACACCTTC
NA TRBJ1-4 NA TRBV7-2 CASSPSLGRENEKLFF TGTGCCAGCAGCCCCTCCCTGGGACGGGAGAATGAAAAACTGTTTTTT
NA TRBJ1-2 NA TRBV18 CASSPNRNNYGYTF TGTGCCAGCTCACCTAACAGGAACAACTATGGCTACACCTTC
NA TRBJ2-7 NA TRBV6-1 CASRVLRGTFYEQYF TGTGCCAGCAGGGTGTTAAGGGGAACCTTCTACGAGCAGTACTTC
TRBD1 TRBJ1-1 NA TRBV6-1 CASSITGGRDAFF TGTGCCAGCAGCATAACAGGGGGAAGGGATGCTTTCTTT
NA TRBJ1-2 NA TRBV5-5 CASSYMEQTGYTF TGTGCCAGCAGCTACATGGAACAGACTGGCTACACCTTC
TRBD2 TRBJ2-5 NA TRBV7-2 CASSRTSGETQYF TGTGCCAGCAGCAGGACTAGCGGAGAGACCCAGTACTTC
TRBD1 TRBJ1-1 NA TRBV6-4 CASSPGQGGNTEAFF TGTGCCAGCAGTCCGGGACAGGGGGGGAACACTGAAGCTTTCTTT
NA TRBJ1-2 NA TRBV28 CASSLSDSYGYTF TGTGCCAGCAGTTTATCGGACAGCTATGGCTACACCTTC
TRBD1 TRBJ1-1 NA TRBV5-1 CASREGQEPEAFF TGCGCCAGCAGGGAAGGACAGGAACCTGAAGCTTTCTTT
TRBD1 TRBJ1-2 NA TRBV6-1 CASSGDRYGYTF TGTGCCAGCAGTGGGGACAGATATGGCTACACCTTC
TRBD1 TRBJ1-3 NA TRBV28 CASSPRGPGNTIYF TGTGCCAGCAGTCCCAGGGGGCCTGGAAACACCATATATTTT
NA TRBJ1-2 NA TRBV6-5 CASSPARSQGYTF TGTGCCAGCAGCCCCGCGAGGAGCCAAGGCTACACCTTC
TRBD1 TRBJ1-6 NA TRBV30 CAWSSDRGPLHF TGTGCCTGGAGTTCGGACAGGGGACCCCTCCACTTT
TRBD1 TRBJ2-7 once TRBV27 CASSLGDRYYEQYF TGTGCCAGCAGTTTGGGGGACAGATACTACGAGCAGTACTTC
NA TRBJ2-7 NA TRBV21-1 CASSRLSYEQYF TGTGCCAGCAGCCGACTATCCTACGAGCAGTACTTC
NA TRBJ1-1 NA TRBV6-5 CASSYRERTEAFF TGTGCCAGCAGTTACAGGGAGAGAACTGAAGCTTTCTTT
TRBD1 TRBJ2-7 NA TRBV2 CASSPRTGGSEQYF TGTGCCAGCAGCCCCCGGACAGGGGGCTCCGAGCAGTACTTC
NA TRBJ1-5 NA TRBV28 CASTQITLLGNQPQHF TGTGCCAGCACCCAAATAACTCTGCTGGGCAATCAGCCCCAGCATTTT
TRBD1 TRBJ2-7 NA TRBV19 CASSSRDRGSYEQYF TGTGCCAGTAGTAGCCGGGACAGAGGTTCCTACGAGCAGTACTTC
TRBD1 TRBJ2-5 NA TRBV19 CASSRDRAKETQYF TGTGCCAGTAGTAGGGACAGGGCTAAAGAGACCCAGTACTTC